These T cell receptor beta chains were read from a single sample in a study of cytomegalovirus exposure and HLA in healthy donors. TCRdb keeps only in-frame clones here, not all; method: immunoSEQ multiplex PCR. The data hold under 200,000 clones, with 55% to 65% observed a single time. Specimen: PBMCs. Receptors originate from a man aged 40-55 years in good health and CMV-seronegative. Each CDR3 is given with its conserved first and last residue. D genes are given only for firm matches. Size tells how often a clone was seen (once, few, many) or the class of an expanded clone, and some rows leave it out.

j_call: TRBJ2-5; clone_size: -; d_call: TRBD1; v_call: TRBV6-5; cdr3_nt: TGTGCCAGCAGTTACTCCGGGGACAGTTTTTGGACCCAGTACTTC; cdr3_aa: CASSYSGDSFWTQYF
j_call: TRBJ1-6; clone_size: few; d_call: -; v_call: TRBV30; cdr3_nt: TGTGCCTGGAGCGCAGCGGCGAATTCACCCCTCCACTTT; cdr3_aa: CAWSAAANSPLHF
j_call: TRBJ1-2; clone_size: -; d_call: -; v_call: TRBV5-6; cdr3_nt: TGTGCCAGCAGCTTGAGCGGCCGAATCTCTAACTATGGCTACACCTTC; cdr3_aa: CASSLSGRISNYGYTF
j_call: TRBJ1-1; clone_size: few; d_call: -; v_call: TRBV7-9; cdr3_nt: TGTGCCAGCAGCTTATTCGACAGTAACACTGAAGCTTTCTTT; cdr3_aa: CASSLFDSNTEAFF
j_call: TRBJ2-2; clone_size: -; d_call: TRBD2; v_call: TRBV2; cdr3_nt: TGTGCCAGCAGTAAGGGACTAGCGGGCACCGGGGAGCTGTTTTTT; cdr3_aa: CASSKGLAGTGELFF
j_call: TRBJ2-5; clone_size: -; d_call: TRBD2; v_call: TRBV4-3; cdr3_nt: TGCGCCAGCAGCCAAACCCTAGGACTAGCGGGAGGAGAGACCCAGTACTTC; cdr3_aa: CASSQTLGLAGGETQYF
j_call: TRBJ2-5; clone_size: -; d_call: TRBD2; v_call: TRBV4-1; cdr3_nt: TGCGCCAGCAGTTTTCTAGCGGGCCAGGGAGAGACCCAGTACTTC; cdr3_aa: CASSFLAGQGETQYF
j_call: TRBJ2-2; clone_size: once; d_call: -; v_call: TRBV28; cdr3_nt: TGTGCCAGCCTTACATTGGACACCGGGGAGCTGTTTTTT; cdr3_aa: CASLTLDTGELFF
j_call: TRBJ2-7; clone_size: -; d_call: -; v_call: TRBV25-1; cdr3_nt: TGTGCCAGCAGTGAATCCAGTTCCTACGAGCAGTACTTC; cdr3_aa: CASSESSSYEQYF
j_call: TRBJ1-5; clone_size: -; d_call: TRBD1; v_call: TRBV5-1; cdr3_nt: TGCGCCAGCAGCTTGGCGGCAGGGGGAAATCAGCCCCAGCATTTT; cdr3_aa: CASSLAAGGNQPQHF
j_call: TRBJ2-3; clone_size: -; d_call: TRBD2; v_call: TRBV5-4; cdr3_nt: TGTGCCAGCAGCCTGGGACTAGTATCATCAGATACGCAGTATTTT; cdr3_aa: CASSLGLVSSDTQYF
j_call: TRBJ1-4; clone_size: few; d_call: -; v_call: TRBV6-5; cdr3_nt: TGTGCCAGCAGTTACTCGTTTGCCAGGGCAGATGAAAAACTGTTTTTT; cdr3_aa: CASSYSFARADEKLFF
j_call: TRBJ2-5; clone_size: -; d_call: TRBD1; v_call: TRBV29-1; cdr3_nt: TGCAGCGTTCTCACAGGGGCTCAAGAGACCCAGTACTTC; cdr3_aa: CSVLTGAQETQYF
j_call: TRBJ2-1; clone_size: -; d_call: TRBD2; v_call: TRBV7-3; cdr3_nt: TGTGCCAGCAGTTCGAGTAGCGGGAGGCTACCCTACAATGAGCAGTTCTTC; cdr3_aa: CASSSSSGRLPYNEQFF
j_call: TRBJ2-5; clone_size: -; d_call: TRBD2; v_call: TRBV10-3; cdr3_nt: TGTGCCATCAGTGTTGGGACTAGCGGAACCCCGCGGGAGACCCAGTACTTC; cdr3_aa: CAISVGTSGTPRETQYF
j_call: TRBJ1-6; clone_size: -; d_call: -; v_call: TRBV5-1; cdr3_nt: TGCGCCAGCAGCTTGGGAGTCCTCTCAAATTCACCCCTCCACTTT; cdr3_aa: CASSLGVLSNSPLHF